This T cell receptor (beta chain) was captured in a study of CD8 T cells in Susac syndrome. The RNA input was roughly 0.45 to 1 ug, and it was reverse transcribed with random hexamers. An immunoSEQ multiplex PCR amplified TCR beta CDR3 over 54 Vbeta and 13 Jbeta. TCRdb redid the calling of the immunoSEQ multiplex PCR reads with MiXCR, one entry per CDR3 protein. The sample contains roughly 130,000 distinct CDR3 sequences, about 96% of which appear only once. Study-wide findings and caveats: That the number of individuals in its TCR sequencing and HLA analysis was relatively small was acknowledged by the study.

The authors sequenced TCR beta from blood CD8+ and CD4+ T cells. This clonotype was found once. Its cognate antigen is unknown. The CDR3 spans 14 residues. Germline values: CDR1 MNHEY, CDR2 SVGEGT. Trimming pared 4 bases from V and 2 bases from J, leaving 10 bases between. This chain links TRBV6-2 or TRBV6-3 with TRBJ2-3; unclear D gene. The origin of this receptor is a human donor in good health. The sample was CD4+ T cells from PBMCs. In DNA, the CDR3 is TGTGCCAGCAGTTCCGGGTGGTCCACAGATACGCAGTATTTT. It encodes CASSSGWSTDTQYF.